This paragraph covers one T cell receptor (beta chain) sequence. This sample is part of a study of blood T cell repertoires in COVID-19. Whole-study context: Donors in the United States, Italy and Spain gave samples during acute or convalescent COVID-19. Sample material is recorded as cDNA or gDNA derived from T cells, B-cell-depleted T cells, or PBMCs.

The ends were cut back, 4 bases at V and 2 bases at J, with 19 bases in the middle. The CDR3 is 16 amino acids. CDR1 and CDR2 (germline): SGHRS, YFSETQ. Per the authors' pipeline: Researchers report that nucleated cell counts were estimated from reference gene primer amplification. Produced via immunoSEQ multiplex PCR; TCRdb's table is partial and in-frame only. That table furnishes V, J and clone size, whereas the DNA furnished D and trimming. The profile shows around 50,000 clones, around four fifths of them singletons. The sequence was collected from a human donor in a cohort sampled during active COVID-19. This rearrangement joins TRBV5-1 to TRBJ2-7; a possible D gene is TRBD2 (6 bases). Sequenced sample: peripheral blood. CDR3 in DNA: TGCGCCAGCAGCCAAGGAGGGACGGGCCCTACCTACGAGCAGTACTTC. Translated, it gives CASSQGGTGPTYEQYF.